Given below is one TCR beta chain in context. The sample originates from a study of cytomegalovirus exposure and HLA in healthy donors. Vbeta (60) and Jbeta (13) primers were used in the PCR. TCRdb keeps only in-frame clones here, not all; method: immunoSEQ multiplex PCR. The sample holds 150,000 to 200,000 clones, roughly four fifths seen once. Trimming shortened V by 3 bases and J by 3 bases, and 11 bases separated the two germline ends. The CDR3 totals 14 residues. CDR1 and CDR2 from the germline V gene are MDHEN and SYDVKM. This sequence originates from a woman between 40 and 50 years old in good health and CMV-seronegative. This rearrangement joins TRBV28 to TRBJ1-1; perhaps TRBD1 as D (5 bases). Material for sequencing was PBMCs. The CDR3 loop is CASSFRALDTEAFF. The CDR3 coding sequence is TGTGCCAGCAGTTTCAGGGCGTTGGACACTGAAGCTTTCTTT.